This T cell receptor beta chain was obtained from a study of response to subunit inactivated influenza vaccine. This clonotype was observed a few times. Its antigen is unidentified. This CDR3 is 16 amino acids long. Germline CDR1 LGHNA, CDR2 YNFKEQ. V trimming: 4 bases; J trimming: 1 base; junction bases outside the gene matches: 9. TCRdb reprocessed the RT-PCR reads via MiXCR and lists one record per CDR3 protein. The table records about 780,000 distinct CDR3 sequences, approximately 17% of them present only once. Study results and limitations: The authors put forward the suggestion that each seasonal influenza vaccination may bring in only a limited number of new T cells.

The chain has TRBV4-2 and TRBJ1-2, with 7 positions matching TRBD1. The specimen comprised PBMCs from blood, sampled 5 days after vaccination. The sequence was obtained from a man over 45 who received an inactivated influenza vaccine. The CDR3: CASSPTTGWGNYGYTF. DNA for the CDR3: TGTGCCAGCAGCCCGACGACAGGGTGGGGTAACTATGGCTACACCTTC.